What follows are 17 T cell receptor beta chains derived from one specimen sequenced in a study of regulatory T cells in long-lasting Graves disease. Libraries of TCR beta came from iRepertoire HTBI primers plus Arm-PCR of CDR3 regions. TCRdb re-analysed the multiplex PCR reads in MiXCR, keeping a single row per CDR3 protein. Of some 560,000 distinct CDR3 sequences in the sample, approximately 16% were seen once. Described time point: newly diagnosed GD, antithyroid drugs for less than 3 months. After RNA was extracted from PBMCs, the TCR library was made from it. This sample also belongs to another study, concerning T cells in Graves' hyperthyroidism and ophthalmopathy.

Sequencing was performed on peripheral blood mononuclear cells (PBMCs), taken at new diagnosis, from a patient treated with antithyroid drugs. These receptors all stem from a middle-aged woman with Graves disease.

The chain has TRBV3-1 and TRBJ2-2; D not resolved. The CDR3 spans 15 residues. Germline assignment: CDR1 LGHDT and CDR2 YNNKEL (reference sequence). The V gene lost 7 bases and the J gene lost 1 base, with 13 bases spanning the gap. The CDR3, as DNA: TGTGCCAGCAACCCCGCCCCGCGGAACACCGGGGAGCTGTTTTTT. This gives the protein CASNPAPRNTGELFF.

The chain uses TRBV12-3 or TRBV12-4 and TRBJ2-1; D not resolved. V was trimmed by 7 bases and J by 3 bases, leaving 10 bases between them. This CDR3 spans 13 amino acids. The CDR3 DNA is TGTGCCAGCAAGGCGGACGACTACAATGAGCAGTTCTTC. Amino acid sequence: CASKADDYNEQFF.

This clonotype was counted a few times. J is TRBJ2-7 and V is TRBV5-5; D uncertain. Trimming removed 1 base at V and 1 base at J, with 21 bases between. The CDR3 covers 18 residues. Germline V gene sequence: CDR1 SGHKS, CDR2 YYEKEE (reference sequence). The CDR3 spells CASSLLPTAKGVSYEQYF. CDR3 in DNA: TGTGCCAGCAGCTTGCTCCCCACGGCTAAAGGAGTATCCTACGAGCAGTACTTC. The full variable domain, in which reference TRBV5-5 and TRBJ2-7 provide the parts outside the CDR3, is DAGVTQSPTHLIKTRGQQVTLRCSPISGHKSVSWYQQVLGQGPQFIFQYYEKEERGRGNFPDRFSARQFPNYSSELNVNALLLGDSALYLCASSLLPTAKGVSYEQYFGPGTRLTVT.

The chain uses TRBV29-1 and TRBJ2-5, with TRBD2 matching 9 bases. Germline lookup yields CDR1 SQVTM and CDR2 ANQGSEA. J was trimmed by 0 bases and V by 2 bases; bases with no gene match: 13. The CDR3 totals 18 residues. The CDR3 nucleotides are TGCAGCGTTGAATCTCCGCTGGGCGGGGGGGCCGACCAAGAGACCCAGTACTTC. Amino acid sequence: CSVESPLGGGADQETQYF.

V and J are TRBV5-1 and TRBJ2-1, with unresolved D. The DNA end is more similar to TRBJ2-5, so the J call may be wrong. This CDR3 is 14 amino acids long. CDR1 SGHRS and CDR2 YFSETQ come from the germline V gene. The DNA of the CDR3 is TGCGCCAGCAGCCTAAGACAATCTTCGGAGACCCAGTACTTC. Amino acid sequence: CASSLRQSSETQYF.

Ten or more counts support this clonotype. The rearrangement uses TRBV11-2 and TRBJ2-7; unclear D gene. From germline, CDR1 is SGHAT and CDR2 FQNNGV. Trimming removed 4 bases from V and 7 bases from J, with 8 bases in between. This CDR3 spans 11 amino acids. The CDR3 coding sequence is TGTGCCAGCAGCTCCGGACGGGAGCAGTACTTC. It is translated as CASSSGREQYF.

This clonotype was picked up many times. The chain combines TRBV3-1 with TRBJ1-1; D is unresolved. This CDR3 comprises 13 residues. Trimming left V 8 bases short and J 3 bases short, with 13 bases between. The V gene's germline CDR1 is LGHDT and CDR2 YNNKEL (reference sequence). DNA of the CDR3: TGTGCCAGCTCTGCCTTCCTGGACACTGAAGCTTTCTTT. Protein sequence: CASSAFLDTEAFF.

This clonotype came up many times. V and J are TRBV18 and TRBJ2-7, with 10 bases fitting TRBD1. Germline V gene sequence: CDR1 KGHSH, CDR2 LQKENI. The junction had 6 bases not matched to a gene; V was cut back by 5 bases and J by 2 bases. The CDR3 length is 15 residues. CDR3 sequence: CASSSPGTGAYEQYF. Here the CDR3 DNA reads TGTGCCAGCTCATCGCCCGGGACAGGGGCCTACGAGCAGTACTTC.

This clonotype was detected many times. This chain joins TRBV20-1 and TRBJ2-1; a possible D gene is TRBD1 (5 bases). There are 12 residues in the CDR3. Germline assignment: CDR1 DFQATT and CDR2 SNEGSKA (reference sequence). Between the trimmed V and J ends, which lost 0 bases and 8 bases, there was a span of 8 bases. The CDR3 region is CSARDPGYEQFF. CDR3 DNA sequence: TGCAGTGCTAGAGATCCAGGGTATGAGCAGTTCTTC.

This clonotype was seen ten or more times. The chain joins TRBV30 to TRBJ2-1; possibly TRBD2 for D (7 bases). Germline assignment: CDR1 GTSNPN and CDR2 SVGIG (reference sequence). Trimming removed 0 bases at V and 9 bases at J, with 18 bases between. The CDR3 contains 15 residues. This CDR3 is CAWSVGGGSTREQFF. Here the CDR3 DNA reads TGTGCCTGGAGTGTAGGCGGGGGCTCCACGCGTGAGCAGTTCTTC. Supplemented by reference TRBV30 and TRBJ2-1, the full variable domain reads SQTIHQWPATLVQPVGSPLSLECTVEGTSNPNLYWYRQAAGRGLQLLFYSVGIGQISSEVPQNLSASRPQDRQFILSSKKLLLSDSGFYLCAWSVGGGSTREQFFGPGTRLTVL.

This clonotype was seen a few times. The conserved closing phenylalanine or tryptophan is absent in this CDR3, likely reflecting a read error. The chain has TRBV12-3 or TRBV12-4 and TRBJ1-1; 8 bases are shared with TRBD1. CDR3 length: 14 residues. V was clipped by 5 bases and J by 1 base; unmatched bases: 3. CDR3 in amino acids: CASSPQGENTEAFS. DNA for the CDR3: TGTGCCAGCAGTCCACAGGGGGAGAACACTGAAGCTTTCTCT.

V usage is TRBV10-2 and J usage is TRBJ1-4; no firm D call. This CDR3 spans 16 amino acids. Trimming shortened V by 0 bases and J by 7 bases, and 15 bases separated the two germline ends. The germline V gene encodes CDR1 WSHSY and CDR2 SAAADI. The CDR3 DNA sequence: TGCGCCAGCAGTGAGTCTATCTGGGGTAGTGGTGAAAAACTGTTTTTT. As protein: CASSESIWGSGEKLFF.

This clonotype has at least ten counts. The J gene is TRBJ1-1, the V gene TRBV2; the D is unclear. Germline loops: CDR1 SNHLY, CDR2 FYNNEI. The CDR3 spans 14 residues. The germline V and J ends were trimmed by 5 bases and 4 bases, with 14 bases remaining between them. Written as DNA, the CDR3 is TGTGCCAGCAGTCAAGATCAAGGAAGCACTGAAGCTTTCTTT. Translation: CASSQDQGSTEAFF.

Ten or more counts support this clonotype. V usage is TRBV2 and J usage is TRBJ1-2; D ambiguous. Deletions cut 2 bases from V and 1 base from J, with 8 bases between. The CDR3 is 14 amino acids. Germline-derived CDR1 and CDR2 are SNHLY and FYNNEI. The CDR3 DNA reads TGTGCCAGCAGTGAACGCATCGATAACTATGGCTACACCTTC. Translating it yields CASSERIDNYGYTF.

This clonotype was recorded a few times. V and J are TRBV20-1 and TRBJ2-2, with 12 bases matching TRBD2. J lost 4 bases, V lost 3 bases, and 3 bases had no gene match. The CDR3 covers 15 residues. Germline lookup yields CDR1 DFQATT and CDR2 SNEGSKA (reference sequence). The CDR3 spells CSASRTSGATGELFF. The CDR3 DNA sequence: TGCAGTGCTAGTCGGACTAGCGGGGCCACCGGGGAGCTGTTTTTT.

The V and J genes are TRBV20-1 and TRBJ1-6; tentatively, D is TRBD1 (5 bases). The germline V gene has CDR1 DFQATT and CDR2 SNEGSKA (reference sequence). V lost 3 bases to trimming and J lost 7 bases, with 16 bases between them. This CDR3 contains 15 residues. DNA of the CDR3: TGCAGTGCTAGCCAGGGACGGGGTTGGAATTCACCCCTCCACTTT. Its protein product is CSASQGRGWNSPLHF.

A note on this clonotype: Since a much larger clone is just one base distant, this may be a read error. V gene TRBV6-5 combines with J gene TRBJ2-1; D possibly corresponds to TRBD1 (5 bases). The J call may be in error: the DNA end matches TRBJ2-5 better. The length of the CDR3 is 15 residues. The germline CDR1 and CDR2 sequences are MNHEY and SVGAGI. CDR3 sequence reads: CASSHSDRIQETQYF. CDR3 nucleotides: TGTGCCAGCAGTCACTCTGACAGAATACAAGAGACCCAGTACTTC.